This TCR beta chain was retrieved from a study of CD8 T cells in Susac syndrome. V lost 3 bases, J lost 7 bases, and 10 bases lay in between. The CDR3 spans 14 residues. Germline V gives CDR1 SGHNT, CDR2 YENEEA. Roughly 0.45 to 1 ug RNA was reverse transcribed with random hexamers. TCRdb itself ran the immunoSEQ multiplex PCR reads through MiXCR, one entry per CDR3 protein. Of around 77,000 distinct CDR3 sequences listed, over 90% are singletons. Material for sequencing was CD4+ T cells from PBMCs. The chain recombines TRBV11-3 with TRBJ1-6; D is ambiguous. The sequence was obtained from a human donor with multiple sclerosis. Written as DNA, the CDR3 is TGTGCCAGCAGCTTCCGGGGAGGGAATTCACCCCTCCACTTT. It codes for CASSFRGGNSPLHF. Full variable domain (outside the CDR3, taken from reference TRBV11-3 and TRBJ1-6): EAGVVQSPRYKIIEKKQPVAFWCNPISGHNTLYWYLQNLGQGPELLIRYENEEAVDDSQLPKDRFSAERLKGVDSTLKIQPAELGDSAVYLCASSFRGGNSPLHFGNGTRLTVT.